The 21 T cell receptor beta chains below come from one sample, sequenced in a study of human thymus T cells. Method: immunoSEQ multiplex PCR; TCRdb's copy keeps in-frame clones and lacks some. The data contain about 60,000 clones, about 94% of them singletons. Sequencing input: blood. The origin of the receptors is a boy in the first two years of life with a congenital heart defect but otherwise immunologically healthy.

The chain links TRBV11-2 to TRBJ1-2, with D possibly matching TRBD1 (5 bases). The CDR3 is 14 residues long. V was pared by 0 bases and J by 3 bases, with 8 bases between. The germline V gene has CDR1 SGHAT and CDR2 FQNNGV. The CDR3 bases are TGTGCCAGCAGCTTAGACTTCAGGGACTATGGCTACACCTTC. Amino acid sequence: CASSLDFRDYGYTF.

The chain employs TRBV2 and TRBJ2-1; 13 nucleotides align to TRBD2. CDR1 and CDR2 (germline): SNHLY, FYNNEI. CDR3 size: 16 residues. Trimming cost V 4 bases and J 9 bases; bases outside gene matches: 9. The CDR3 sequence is CASSVLGTSGKSEQFF. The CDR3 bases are TGTGCCAGCAGTGTACTTGGGACTAGCGGGAAGAGTGAGCAGTTCTTC.

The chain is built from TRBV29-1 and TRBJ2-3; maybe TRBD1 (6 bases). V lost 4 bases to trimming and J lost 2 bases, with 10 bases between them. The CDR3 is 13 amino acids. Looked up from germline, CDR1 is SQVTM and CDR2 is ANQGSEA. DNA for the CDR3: TGCAGCGTTGTTAGGGGGACCACAGATACGCAGTATTTT. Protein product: CSVVRGTTDTQYF.

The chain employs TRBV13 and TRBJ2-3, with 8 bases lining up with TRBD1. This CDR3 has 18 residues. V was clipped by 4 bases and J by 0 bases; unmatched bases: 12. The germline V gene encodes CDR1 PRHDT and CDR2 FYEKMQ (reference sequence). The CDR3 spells CASSSLIPSGGSTDTQYF. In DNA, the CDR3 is TGTGCCAGCAGCTCCCTAATCCCTTCAGGGGGCAGCACAGATACGCAGTATTTT.

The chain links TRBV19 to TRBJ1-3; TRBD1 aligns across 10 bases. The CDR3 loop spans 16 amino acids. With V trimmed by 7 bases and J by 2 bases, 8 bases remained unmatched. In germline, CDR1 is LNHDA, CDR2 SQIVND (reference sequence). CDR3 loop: CASTSPDRGPGNTIYF. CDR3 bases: TGTGCCAGTACCTCCCCCGACAGGGGGCCTGGAAACACCATATATTTT.

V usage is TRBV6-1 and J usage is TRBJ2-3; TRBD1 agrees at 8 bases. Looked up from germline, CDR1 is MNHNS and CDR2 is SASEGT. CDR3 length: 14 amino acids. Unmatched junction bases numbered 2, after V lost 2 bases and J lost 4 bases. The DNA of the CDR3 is TGTGCCAGCAGTGAACCCAGGGGGCCAGATACGCAGTATTTT. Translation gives CASSEPRGPDTQYF.

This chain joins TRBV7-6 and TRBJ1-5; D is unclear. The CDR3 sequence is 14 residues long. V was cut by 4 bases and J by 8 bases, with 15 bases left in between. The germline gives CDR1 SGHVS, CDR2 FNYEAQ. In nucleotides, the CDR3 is TGTGCCAGCAGCTCCTCGAGCGGCGTAGAGCCCCAGCATTTT. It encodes CASSSSSGVEPQHF.

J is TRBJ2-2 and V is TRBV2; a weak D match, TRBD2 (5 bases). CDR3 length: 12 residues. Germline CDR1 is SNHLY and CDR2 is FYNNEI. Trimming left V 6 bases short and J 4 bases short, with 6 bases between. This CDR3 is CASRGVTGELFF. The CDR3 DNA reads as TGTGCCAGCAGGGGAGTCACCGGGGAGCTGTTTTTT.

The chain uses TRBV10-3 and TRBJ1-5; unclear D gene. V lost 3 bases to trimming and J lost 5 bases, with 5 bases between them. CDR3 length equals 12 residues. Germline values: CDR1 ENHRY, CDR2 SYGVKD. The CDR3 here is CAISDSYQPQHF. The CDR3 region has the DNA TGTGCCATCAGTGACAGCTATCAGCCCCAGCATTTT.

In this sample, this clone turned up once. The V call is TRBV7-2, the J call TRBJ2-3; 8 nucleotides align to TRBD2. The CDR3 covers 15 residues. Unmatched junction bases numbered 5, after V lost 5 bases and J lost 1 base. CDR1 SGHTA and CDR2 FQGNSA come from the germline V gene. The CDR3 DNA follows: TGTGCCAGCAGCCCCTGGCGGGGGGGCACAGATACGCAGTATTTT. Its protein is CASSPWRGGTDTQYF.

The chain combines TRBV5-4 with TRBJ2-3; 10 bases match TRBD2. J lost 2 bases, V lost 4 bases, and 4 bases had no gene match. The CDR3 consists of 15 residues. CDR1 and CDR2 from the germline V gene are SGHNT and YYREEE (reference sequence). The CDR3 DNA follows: TGTGCCAGCAGCCTTAGCGGGGGGTACACAGATACGCAGTATTTT. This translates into CASSLSGGYTDTQYF.

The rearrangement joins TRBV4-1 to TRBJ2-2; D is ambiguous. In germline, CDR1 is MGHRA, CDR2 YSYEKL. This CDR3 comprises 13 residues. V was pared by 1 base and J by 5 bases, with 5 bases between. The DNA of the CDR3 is TGCGCCAGCAGCCAAGTTGGAACCGGGGAGCTGTTTTTT. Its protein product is CASSQVGTGELFF.

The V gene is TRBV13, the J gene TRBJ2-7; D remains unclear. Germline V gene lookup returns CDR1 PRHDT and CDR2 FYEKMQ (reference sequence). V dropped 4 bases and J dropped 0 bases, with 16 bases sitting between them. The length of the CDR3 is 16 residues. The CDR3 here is CASSSKAGAHSYEQYF. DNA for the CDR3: TGTGCCAGCAGCTCCAAGGCTGGAGCCCACTCCTACGAGCAGTACTTC.

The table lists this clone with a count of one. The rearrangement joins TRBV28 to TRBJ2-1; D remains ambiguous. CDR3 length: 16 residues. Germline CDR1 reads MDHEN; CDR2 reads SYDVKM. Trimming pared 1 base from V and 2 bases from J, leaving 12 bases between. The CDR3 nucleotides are TGTGCCAGCAGTTTATTGGGTAGCATGGCCTACAATGAGCAGTTCTTC. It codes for CASSLLGSMAYNEQFF.

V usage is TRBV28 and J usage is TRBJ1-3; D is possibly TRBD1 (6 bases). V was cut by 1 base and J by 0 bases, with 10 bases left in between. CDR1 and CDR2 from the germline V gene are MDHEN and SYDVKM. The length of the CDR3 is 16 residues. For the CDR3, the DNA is TGTGCCAGCAGTTTATACAGGGCGTTCTCTGGAAACACCATATATTTT. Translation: CASSLYRAFSGNTIYF.

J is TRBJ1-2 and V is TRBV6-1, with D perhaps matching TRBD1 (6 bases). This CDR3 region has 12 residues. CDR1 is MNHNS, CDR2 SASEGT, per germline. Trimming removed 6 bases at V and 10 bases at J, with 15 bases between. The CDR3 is CASSYIPGDYTF. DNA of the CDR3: TGTGCCAGCAGCTACATCCCAGGGGACTACACCTTC.

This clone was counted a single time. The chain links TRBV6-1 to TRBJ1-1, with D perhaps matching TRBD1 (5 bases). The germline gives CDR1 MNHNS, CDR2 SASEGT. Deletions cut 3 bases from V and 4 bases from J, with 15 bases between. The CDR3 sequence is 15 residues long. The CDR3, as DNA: TGTGCCAGCAGTGAGAGGAAGGGGCCGAGCACTGAAGCTTTCTTT. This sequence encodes CASSERKGPSTEAFF.

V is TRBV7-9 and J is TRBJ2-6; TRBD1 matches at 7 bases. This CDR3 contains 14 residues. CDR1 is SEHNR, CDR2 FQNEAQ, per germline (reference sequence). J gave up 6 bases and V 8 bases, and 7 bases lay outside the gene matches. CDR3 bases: TGTGCCAGCGGACAGGAACTCCAGGCCAACGTCCTGACTTTC. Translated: CASGQELQANVLTF.

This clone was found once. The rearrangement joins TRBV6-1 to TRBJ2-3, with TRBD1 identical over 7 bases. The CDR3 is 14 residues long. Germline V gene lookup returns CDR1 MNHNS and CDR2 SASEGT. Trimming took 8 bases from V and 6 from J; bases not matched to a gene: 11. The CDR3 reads CASRTGAFSDTQYF. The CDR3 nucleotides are TGTGCCAGCCGGACAGGTGCATTTTCGGATACGCAGTATTTT.

In DNA, the CDR3 is TGTGCCAGTAGGCACTCACAGGGGGTGAACACTGAAGCTTTCTTT. Its translation is CASRHSQGVNTEAFF. The rearrangement uses TRBV19 and TRBJ1-1, with 8 bases that match TRBD1. Germline CDR1 reads LNHDA; CDR2 reads SQIVND (reference sequence). The length of the CDR3 is 15 residues. Germline trimming cut 6 bases from V and 0 bases from J; bases unmatched to any gene: 6.

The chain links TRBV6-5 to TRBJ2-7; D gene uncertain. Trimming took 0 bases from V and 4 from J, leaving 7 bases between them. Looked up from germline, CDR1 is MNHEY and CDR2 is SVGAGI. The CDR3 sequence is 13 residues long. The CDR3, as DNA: TGTGCCAGCAGTTACTCGGCCCAGTACGAGCAGTACTTC. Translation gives CASSYSAQYEQYF.